The following is a T cell receptor (beta chain) sequence with its context. The target antigen is unknown. The repertoire was sequenced with immunoSEQ multiplex PCR; TCRdb's copy has only in-frame clones and lacks some. The repertoire holds 1.5 million to 2.5 million clones, with less than 95% as singletons. The sample is drawn from a study of shared clonotypes between healthy human individuals. Regarding the study as a whole: Investigators collected only blood, and repertoires in tissues likely differ.

Naive CD8 cells lacked CD45RO and underwent positive selection for CCR7, leaving out terminally differentiated effector memory CD45RA+ cells. This CDR3 comprises 15 residues. Germline loops: CDR1 SGHAT, CDR2 FQNNGV. The V segment lost 0 bases and the J segment 4 bases; nucleotides outside the gene matches: 3. This clonotype was obtained from a man aged 18-30 years in good health. The chain carries TRBV11-2 and TRBJ2-7; TRBD2 aligns across 10 bases. Source material: naive CD8+ T cells sorted from blood. CDR3: CASSLEPSGGYEQYF. As DNA, the CDR3 is TGTGCCAGCAGCTTAGAACCTAGCGGGGGTTACGAGCAGTACTTC.